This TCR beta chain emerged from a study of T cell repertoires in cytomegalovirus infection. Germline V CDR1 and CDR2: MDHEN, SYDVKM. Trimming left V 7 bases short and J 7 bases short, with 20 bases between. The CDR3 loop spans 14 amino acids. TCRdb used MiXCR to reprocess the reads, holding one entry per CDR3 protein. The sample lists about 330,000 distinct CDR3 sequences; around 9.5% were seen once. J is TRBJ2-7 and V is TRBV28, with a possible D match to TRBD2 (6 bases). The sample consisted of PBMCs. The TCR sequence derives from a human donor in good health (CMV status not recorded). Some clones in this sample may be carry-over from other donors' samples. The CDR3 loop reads CASTNWEARLEQYF. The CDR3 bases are TGTGCCAGCACTAACTGGGAGGCTAGGTTGGAGCAGTACTTC.